Below are 4 T cell receptor beta chains sequenced from a single sample in a study of cytomegalovirus exposure and HLA in healthy donors. PCR employed 60 Vbeta and 13 Jbeta primers. The table came from immunoSEQ multiplex PCR; TCRdb's copy has only in-frame clones and leaves some out. The data hold 85,000 to 120,000 clones, with 65% to 85% observed a single time. The specimen was PBMCs. Source of these receptors: a male donor in good health and CMV-seropositive.

This rearrangement joins TRBV9 to TRBJ2-7; 7 positions agree with TRBD2. The V gene end was trimmed by 0 bases and the J gene end by 2 bases; junction bases not matched to a gene: 5. Germline assignment: CDR1 SGDLS and CDR2 YYNGEE. CDR3 length equals 15 residues. The CDR3 region has the DNA TGTGCCAGCAGCGTAGGTGGAACTAGCGCCTACGAGCAGTACTTC. Protein product: CASSVGGTSAYEQYF.

The chain recombines TRBV5-6 with TRBJ1-1; the match to TRBD1 covers 9 bases. Germline CDR1 is SGHDT and CDR2 is YYEEEE. Trimming at V came to 2 bases and at J to 8 bases, leaving 10 bases not matched to a gene. The CDR3 is 15 amino acids. Here the CDR3 reads CASSFEGTGKKEAFF. DNA for the CDR3: TGTGCCAGCAGCTTTGAGGGGACAGGGAAAAAAGAAGCTTTCTTT.

The chain links TRBV7-6 to TRBJ2-7, with 7 bases that match TRBD1. Germline values: CDR1 SGHVS, CDR2 FNYEAQ. The CDR3 covers 14 residues. The junction had 5 bases not matched to a gene; V was cut back by 1 base and J by 5 bases. The CDR3 loop is CASSLGHRGNEQYF. As DNA, the CDR3 is TGTGCCAGCAGCTTAGGGCACAGGGGAAACGAGCAGTACTTC.

The CDR3 DNA reads TGTGCCAGCAGCTCGGAGGCTCTGAACGAGCAGTACTTC. Protein product: CASSSEALNEQYF. The chain recombines TRBV5-6 with TRBJ2-7; maybe TRBD2 (5 bases). V lost 3 bases and J 5 bases, leaving 12 bases between the germline ends. Germline values: CDR1 SGHDT, CDR2 YYEEEE. The CDR3 extends over 13 amino acids.